This TCR beta chain was profiled in a study of response to subunit inactivated influenza vaccine (dated by TCRdb to the late 2010s). Broadly, across the study: Deep quantitative profiling of the T cell receptor repertoire was used in the study to follow responses to a trivalent subunit inactivated influenza vaccine. General conclusions and limits of the study: According to the authors, only a limited number of new T cells may be recruited by each seasonal influenza vaccination.

This clonotype appeared a few times. Its antigen target is currently unknown. No much larger clone exists at a distance of one base, and base qualities are not known. The germline V gene sets CDR1 to SGHVS and CDR2 to FQNEAQ. Trimming takes 0 bases from V and 3 bases from J, and the germline ends sit 6 bases apart. The CDR3 spans 13 residues, from the cysteine through the phenylalanine. Only CDR3 DNA is held: 39 bases, read in frame from base 1. Libraries were constructed by RT-PCR. Sequencing used an Illumina HiSeq 2500. Through fastp at Q25 and MiXCR, TCRdb rebuilt clones from the public reads, retaining in-frame beta chains. CDR3 protein duplicates are merged, each entry listing the most common genes and DNA. The sample table contains 600,000 to 700,000 distinct CDR3 sequences; only one count was recorded for around 13% of them. Of the sample, about 7.6% falls within the top ten clones.

The receptor was isolated from a man aged 45-65 years who received an inactivated influenza vaccine. Donor details come from another sample of the same person, matched by shared clones. The chain joins TRBV7-8 to TRBJ2-7; a confident D gene designation cannot be given. Sequencing was performed on PBMCs from blood, taken roughly 15 days before vaccination. The DNA sequence is as follows: TGTGCCAGCAGCTTAGCGTACGGCTACGAGCAGTACTTC. It translates as CASSLAYGYEQYF.